The 20 T cell receptor beta chains given below trace back to one sample, sequenced in a study of T cells in Graves' hyperthyroidism and ophthalmopathy (dated by TCRdb to between 2018 and 2021). Libraries were constructed by multiplex PCR. TCRdb shows the sequencer as Illumina HiSeq 2000. Amplification of TCR beta CDR3 regions was carried out from RNA transcripts. For the first round of RT-PCR on the TCR CDR3, the HTBI primer set was used together with the Qiagen OneStep RT-PCR kit. TCRdb reprocessing: public reads trimmed at Q25 with fastp, clones called with MiXCR, in-frame beta chains kept. Rows are unified per CDR3 protein, each entry keeping the most common DNA and genes. This sample comprises 300,000 to 500,000 distinct CDR3 sequences, over 12% of them detected only once. 25% to 30% of the sample comes from the top ten. Sequencing input: blood. The receptor source for this set is a man aged 45-65 years with Graves' ophthalmopathy.

This clonotype was seen a handful of times. This chain uses TRBV19 with TRBJ1-2; 9 bases match TRBD1. Germline V CDR1 and CDR2: LNHDA, SQIVND (reference sequence). CDR3 length: 13 residues. Losses at the gene ends were 6 bases for V and 6 bases for J; bases not matched to a gene: 5. The CDR3 spells CASRKQGANGYTF. DNA for the CDR3: TGTGCCAGTAGGAAACAGGGGGCGAATGGCTACACCTTC.

This clonotype was seen only a few times. This chain joins TRBV20-1 and TRBJ2-7; 8 bases line up with TRBD2. This CDR3 is 14 amino acids long. The V gene end was trimmed by 5 bases and the J gene end by 4 bases; junction bases not matched to a gene: 10. Germline assignment: CDR1 DFQATT and CDR2 SNEGSKA (reference sequence). Here the CDR3 DNA reads TGCAGTGCTTTACCGGGACTAGTGCCATACGAGCAGTACTTC. As protein: CSALPGLVPYEQYF.

The table lists this clonotype with many counts. The chain carries TRBV28 and TRBJ2-2, with TRBD2 identical over 9 bases. V was clipped by 6 bases and J by 1 base; unmatched bases: 6. This CDR3 comprises 16 residues. The germline CDR1 and CDR2 sequences are MDHEN and SYDVKM. The CDR3 coding sequence is TGTGCCAGCAGCCAGACTAGCGGATGGAACACCGGGGAGCTGTTTTTT. It translates to CASSQTSGWNTGELFF.

This clonotype occurred many times. This chain uses TRBV20-1 with TRBJ2-7; D possibly corresponds to TRBD2 (5 bases). V gave up 1 base and J gave up 3 bases, with 13 bases separating them. CDR3 size: 14 residues. CDR1 and CDR2 from the germline V gene are DFQATT and SNEGSKA (reference sequence). CDR3 DNA sequence: TGCAGTGCTAGAGTGGACTCCCGAAGCTACGAGCAGTACTTC. It specifies CSARVDSRSYEQYF.

The chain is built from TRBV14 and TRBJ2-5; 8 positions match TRBD1. Germline-derived CDR1 and CDR2 are SGHDN and FVKESK. The CDR3 has 14 amino acids. With 4 bases clipped from V and 3 bases from J, the junction kept 4 bases outside the gene matches. The CDR3 reads CASSLPDREETQYF. The CDR3 bases are TGTGCCAGCAGCCTCCCGGACAGGGAAGAGACCCAGTACTTC.

This clonotype was observed at least ten times. This rearrangement joins TRBV10-3 to TRBJ2-5, with a possible D match to TRBD1 (6 bases). Trimming removed 7 bases from V and 1 base from J, with 10 bases in between. The CDR3 has 13 residues. Germline-derived CDR1 and CDR2 are ENHRY and SYGVKD. The CDR3 sequence: CAITGQIQETQYF. The CDR3 DNA reads TGTGCCATCACTGGACAGATCCAAGAGACCCAGTACTTC.

Here the CDR3 reads CASSLVSRRRADSPLHF. The CDR3 DNA is TGTGCCAGCAGCTTAGTCTCAAGGCGTCGTGCGGATTCACCCCTCCACTTT. This chain connects TRBV7-8 to TRBJ1-6; D is unresolved. CDR3 length: 17 residues. V lost 1 base to trimming and J lost 8 bases, with 18 bases between them. CDR1 and CDR2 (germline): SGHVS, FQNEAQ.

This clonotype was observed a few times. At one boundary the junction diverges from the germline segment, which might be a read error. This rearrangement joins TRBV7-7 to TRBJ2-1; D gene uncertain. The CDR3 is 13 amino acids. CDR1 and CDR2 (germline): SSHAT, FNYEAQ (reference sequence). This chain's CDR3 is CASSLVMGHEQFF. In DNA, the CDR3 is TGTGCTAGCAGCTTAGTAATGGGCCATGAGCAGTTCTTC. Full variable domain (outside the CDR3, taken from reference TRBV7-7 and TRBJ2-1): GAGVSQSPRYKVTKRGQDVTLRCDPISSHATLYWYQQALGQGPEFLTYFNYEAQPDKSGLPSDRFSAERPEGSISTLTIQRTEQRDSAMYRCASSLVMGHEQFFGPGTRLTVL.

This clonotype occurred a few times. The CDR3 loop reads CASSLRVSNQPQHF. CDR3 in DNA: TGTGCCAGCAGCTTGAGGGTTAGCAATCAGCCCCAGCATTTT. The J gene is TRBJ1-5, the V gene TRBV7-2, with unresolved D. V lost 3 bases and J 0 bases, leaving 6 bases between the germline ends. This CDR3 region has 14 residues. Germline V CDR1 and CDR2: SGHTA, FQGNSA. Full variable domain (rest looked up from reference TRBV7-2 and TRBJ1-5): GAGVSQSPSNKVTEKGKDVELRCDPISGHTALYWYRQSLGQGLEFLIYFQGNSAPDKSGLPSDRFSAERTGGSVSTLTIQRTQQEDSAVYLCASSLRVSNQPQHFGDGTRLSIL.

The chain links TRBV28 to TRBJ2-1; 14 nucleotides align to TRBD2. The ends lost 2 bases at V and 7 bases at J; junction bases unmatched: 7. Germline CDR1 reads MDHEN; CDR2 reads SYDVKM. The CDR3 runs to 17 residues. In nucleotides, the CDR3 is TGTGCCAGCAGTTTAGGGACTAGCGGGAGCTCTAGGAATGAGCAGTTCTTC. It yields the protein CASSLGTSGSSRNEQFF.

This sequence joins TRBV19 and TRBJ2-3; 9 nucleotides agree with TRBD2. Germline V gene sequence: CDR1 LNHDA, CDR2 SQIVND (reference sequence). The CDR3 length is 16 residues. Trimming took 6 bases from V and 0 from J; bases not matched to a gene: 7. CDR3 residues: CASREGLARSTDTQYF. Here the CDR3 DNA reads TGTGCCAGTAGGGAAGGACTAGCGAGAAGCACAGATACGCAGTATTTT.

In its sample, this clonotype was seen many times. This chain joins TRBV10-3 and TRBJ2-5; D uncertain. V was trimmed by 3 bases and J by 1 base, leaving 9 bases between them. Germline CDR1 and CDR2: ENHRY and SYGVKD. This CDR3 contains 14 residues. The chain's CDR3 is CAISDVGTQETQYF. CDR3 sequence (DNA): TGTGCCATCAGTGATGTGGGTACCCAAGAGACCCAGTACTTC.

This clonotype occurred many times. This chain uses TRBV5-1 with TRBJ2-1; D remains ambiguous. Germline CDR1 SGHRS, CDR2 YFSETQ. CDR3 length equals 12 residues. Trimming shortened V by 6 bases and J by 5 bases, and 9 bases separated the two germline ends. The CDR3 spells CASNRVNNEQFF. CDR3 DNA sequence: TGCGCCAGCAATAGAGTAAACAATGAGCAGTTCTTC.

The chain has TRBV20-1 and TRBJ2-1; 7 bases line up with TRBD2. With V trimmed by 3 bases and J by 6 bases, 8 bases remained unmatched. Germline V gene data show CDR1 as DFQATT and CDR2 as SNEGSKA (reference sequence). CDR3 size: 14 residues. Here the CDR3 reads CSASSSGEINEQFF. In nucleotides, the CDR3 is TGCAGTGCTAGTTCGAGCGGGGAAATCAATGAGCAGTTCTTC.

The chain couples TRBV9 to TRBJ1-1; possible D gene TRBD1, 5 bases. Germline-derived CDR1 and CDR2 are SGDLS and YYNGEE. CDR3 length: 12 residues. Deletions cut 5 bases from V and 8 bases from J, with 13 bases between. The CDR3 DNA sequence: TGTGCCAGCAGTCCTTCAGGGTCAGAAGCTTTCTTT. Its translation is CASSPSGSEAFF.

This clonotype was picked up many times. J is TRBJ2-7 and V is TRBV11-2; D gene uncertain. Trimming took 4 bases from V and 2 from J, leaving 3 bases between them. Germline-derived CDR1 and CDR2 are SGHAT and FQNNGV. The CDR3 covers 11 residues. The CDR3 DNA reads as TGTGCCAGCAGCTCTACCTACGAGCAGTACTTC. Amino acid sequence: CASSSTYEQYF.

This clonotype was picked up many times. J is TRBJ1-5 and V is TRBV7-2; a possible D gene is TRBD1 (5 bases). The CDR3 covers 16 residues. CDR1 is SGHTA, CDR2 FQGNSA, per germline. V lost 5 bases and J lost 4, with 18 bases in between. The CDR3 here is CASSLGGRGTNQPQHF. CDR3 DNA: TGTGCCAGCAGCCTAGGAGGACGGGGGACGAATCAGCCCCAGCATTTT.

At least ten counts were recorded for this clonotype. V usage is TRBV3-1 and J usage is TRBJ2-7; 7 bases line up with TRBD2. Unmatched junction bases numbered 3, after V lost 1 base and J lost 0 bases. This CDR3 has 15 amino acids. Per the germline V gene, CDR1 is LGHDT and CDR2 is YNNKEL (reference sequence). The CDR3 bases are TGTGCCAGCAGCCAAGCTCCTAGCGGCTCCTACGAGCAGTACTTC. Translated: CASSQAPSGSYEQYF.

Concerning this clonotype itself: Being one base from a much bigger clone, this may be a read error. Because the CDR3 is missing its conserved closing phenylalanine or tryptophan, this is likely a read error. The V and J genes are TRBV5-1 and TRBJ2-1; 10 bases line up with TRBD2. Trimming at V came to 0 bases and at J to 2 bases, leaving 8 bases not matched to a gene. Germline CDR1 SGHRS, CDR2 YFSETQ. This CDR3 contains 18 residues. CDR3 bases: TGCGCCAGCAGCTTGGGGTCAGCGGGAGGGCCAACCTACAATGAGCAGTTCCTC. Protein product: CASSLGSAGGPTYNEQFL.

The CDR3 sequence: CASSLGTGGRNYGYTF. The CDR3 DNA follows: TGTGCCAGCAGCTTAGGGACAGGGGGCAGGAACTATGGCTACACCTTC. The rearrangement joins TRBV11-2 to TRBJ1-2; 11 bases agree with TRBD1. The V and J ends lost 1 base and 2 bases, in that order; junction bases with no gene match: 3. The length of the CDR3 is 16 residues. The germline CDR1 and CDR2 sequences are SGHAT and FQNNGV.